This T cell receptor beta chain was identified in a study of T cells expressing NK-cell markers. Study-level information: Sequenced donors, eight in total, included seven who were HCMV-seropositive and one who was seronegative.

TCRdb re-called the 5' RACE reads; every CDR3 protein appears as one record, without DNA. The repertoire shows 200,000 to 300,000 distinct CDR3 sequences; the top ten hold roughly 4.2%. The sample was blood T cells: a sorted CD56 or NKG2C T cell subset, CD4+ or CD8+ T cells, or bulk PBMC T cells (not recorded which). The sequence came from a woman aged 18 to 75 in good health.

CDR3: CASSPKPGTSGGGNNEQFF. The chain is built from TRBV5-1 and TRBJ2-1; lacking DNA, the TRBD2 call made by TCRdb goes unchecked. The germline CDR1 and CDR2 sequences are SGHRS and YFSETQ. The CDR3 extends over 19 amino acids.